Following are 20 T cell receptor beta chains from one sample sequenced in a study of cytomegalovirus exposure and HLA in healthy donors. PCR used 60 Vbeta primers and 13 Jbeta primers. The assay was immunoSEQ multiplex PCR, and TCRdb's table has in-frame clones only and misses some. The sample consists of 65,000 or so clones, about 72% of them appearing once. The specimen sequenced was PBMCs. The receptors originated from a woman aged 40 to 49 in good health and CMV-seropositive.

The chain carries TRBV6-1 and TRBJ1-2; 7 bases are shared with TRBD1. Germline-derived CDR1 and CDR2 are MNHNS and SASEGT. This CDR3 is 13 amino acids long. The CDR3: CASEGTVVYGYTF. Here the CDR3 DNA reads TGTGCATCAGAGGGGACAGTCGTCTATGGCTACACCTTC.

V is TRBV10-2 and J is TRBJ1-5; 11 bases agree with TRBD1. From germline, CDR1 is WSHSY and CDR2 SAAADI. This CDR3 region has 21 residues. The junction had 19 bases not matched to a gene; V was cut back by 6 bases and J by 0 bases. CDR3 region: CASRATTPGTGGTRSNQPQHF. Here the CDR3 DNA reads TGCGCCAGCAGAGCTACGACTCCCGGGACAGGGGGTACTCGTAGCAATCAGCCCCAGCATTTT.

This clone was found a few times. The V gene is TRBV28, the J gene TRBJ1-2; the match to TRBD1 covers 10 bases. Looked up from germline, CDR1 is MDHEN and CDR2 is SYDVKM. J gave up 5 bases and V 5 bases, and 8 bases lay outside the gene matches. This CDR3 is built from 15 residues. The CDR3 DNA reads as TGTGCCAGCAGTCGTGACAGGGGGCGTTATTATGGCTACACCTTC. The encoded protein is CASSRDRGRYYGYTF.

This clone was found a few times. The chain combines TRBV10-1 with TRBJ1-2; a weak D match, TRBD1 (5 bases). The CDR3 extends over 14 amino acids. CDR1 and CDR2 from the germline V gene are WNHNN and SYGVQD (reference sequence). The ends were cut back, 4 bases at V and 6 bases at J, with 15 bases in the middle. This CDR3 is CASSAGEQFDGYTF. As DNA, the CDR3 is TGCGCCAGCAGTGCGGGGGAGCAATTCGATGGCTACACCTTC.

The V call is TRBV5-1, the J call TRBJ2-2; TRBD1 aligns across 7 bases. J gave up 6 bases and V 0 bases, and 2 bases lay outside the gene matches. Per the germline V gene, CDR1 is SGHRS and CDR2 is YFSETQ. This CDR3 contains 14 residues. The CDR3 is CASSLVQGAGELFF. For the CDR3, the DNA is TGCGCCAGCAGCTTGGTCCAGGGGGCCGGGGAGCTGTTTTTT. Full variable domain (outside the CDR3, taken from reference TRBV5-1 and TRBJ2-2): KAGVTQTPRYLIKTRGQQVTLSCSPISGHRSVSWYQQTPGQGLQFLFEYFSETQRNKGNFPGRFSGRQFSNSRSEMNVSTLELGDSALYLCASSLVQGAGELFFGEGSRLTVL.

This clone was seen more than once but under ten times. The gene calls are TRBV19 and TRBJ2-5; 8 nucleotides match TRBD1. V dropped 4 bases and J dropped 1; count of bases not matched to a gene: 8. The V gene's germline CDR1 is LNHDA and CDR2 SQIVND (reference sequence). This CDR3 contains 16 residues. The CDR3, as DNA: TGTGCCAGTAGTACCCGGACAGGGAAGGTCCAAGAGACCCAGTACTTC. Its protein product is CASSTRTGKVQETQYF.

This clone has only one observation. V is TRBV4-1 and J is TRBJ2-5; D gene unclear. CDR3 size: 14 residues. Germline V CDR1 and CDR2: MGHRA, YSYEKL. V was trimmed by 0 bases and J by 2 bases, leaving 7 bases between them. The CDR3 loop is CASSQDLTQETQYF. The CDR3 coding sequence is TGCGCCAGCAGCCAAGATTTGACACAAGAGACCCAGTACTTC.

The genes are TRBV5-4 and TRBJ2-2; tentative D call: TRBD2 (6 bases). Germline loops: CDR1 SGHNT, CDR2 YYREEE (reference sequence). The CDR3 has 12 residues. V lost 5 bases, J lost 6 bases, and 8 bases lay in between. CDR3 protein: CASREGSGELFF. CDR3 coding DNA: TGTGCCAGCAGGGAGGGCTCCGGGGAGCTGTTTTTT.

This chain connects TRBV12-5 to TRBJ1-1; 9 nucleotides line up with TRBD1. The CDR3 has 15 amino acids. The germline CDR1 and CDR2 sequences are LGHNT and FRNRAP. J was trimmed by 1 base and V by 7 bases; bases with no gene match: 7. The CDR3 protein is CASALGQGGNTEAFF. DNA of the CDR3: TGTGCTAGTGCCCTGGGACAGGGCGGGAACACTGAAGCTTTCTTT.

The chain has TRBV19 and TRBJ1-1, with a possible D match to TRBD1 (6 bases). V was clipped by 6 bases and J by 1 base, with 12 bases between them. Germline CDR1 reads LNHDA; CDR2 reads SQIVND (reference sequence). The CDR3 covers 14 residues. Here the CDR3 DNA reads TGTGCCAGTAGGACCAGGGGAAAGAACACTGAAGCTTTCTTT. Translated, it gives CASRTRGKNTEAFF.

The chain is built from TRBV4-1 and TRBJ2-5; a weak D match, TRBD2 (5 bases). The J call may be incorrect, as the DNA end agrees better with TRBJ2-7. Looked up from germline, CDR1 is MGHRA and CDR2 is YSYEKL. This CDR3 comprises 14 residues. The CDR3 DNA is TGCGCCAGCAGACCTATTGCGGGTCCCTACGAGCAGTACTTC. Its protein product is CASRPIAGPYEQYF.

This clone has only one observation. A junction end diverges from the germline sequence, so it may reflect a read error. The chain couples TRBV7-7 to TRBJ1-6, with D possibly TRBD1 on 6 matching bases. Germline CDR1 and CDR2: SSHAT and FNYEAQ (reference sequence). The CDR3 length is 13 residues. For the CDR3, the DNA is TGTGCTAGCAGCGGACAGCCCAATTCACCCCTCCACTTT. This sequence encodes CASSGQPNSPLHF.

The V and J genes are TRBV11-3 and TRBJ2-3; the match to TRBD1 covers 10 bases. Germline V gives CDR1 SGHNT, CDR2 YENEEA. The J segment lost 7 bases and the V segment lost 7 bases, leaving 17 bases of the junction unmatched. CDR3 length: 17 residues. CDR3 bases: TGTGCCAGCACTTTTAATTCACCGGGACAGGGGAGTCATACGCAGTATTTT. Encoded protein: CASTFNSPGQGSHTQYF.

The CDR3 region has the DNA TGTGCCTGGAGTGGAAGAGGGAGGGGGGATAAGGAGCAGTACTTC. This translates into CAWSGRGRGDKEQYF. The chain combines TRBV30 with TRBJ2-5; D may be TRBD2 (7 bases). The germline CDR1 and CDR2 sequences are GTSNPN and SVGIG (reference sequence). V was trimmed by 1 base and J by 11 bases, leaving 23 bases between them. This CDR3 has 15 residues.

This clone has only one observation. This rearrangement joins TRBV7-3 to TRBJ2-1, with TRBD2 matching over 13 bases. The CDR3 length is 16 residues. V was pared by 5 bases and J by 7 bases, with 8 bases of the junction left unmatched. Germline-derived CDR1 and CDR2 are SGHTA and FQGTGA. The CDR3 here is CASSQHGTSGINEQFF. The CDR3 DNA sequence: TGTGCCAGCAGCCAACACGGGACTAGCGGGATTAATGAGCAGTTCTTC.

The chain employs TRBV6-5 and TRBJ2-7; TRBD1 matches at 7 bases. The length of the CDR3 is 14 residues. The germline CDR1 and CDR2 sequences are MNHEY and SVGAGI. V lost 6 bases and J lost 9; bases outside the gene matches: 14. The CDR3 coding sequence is TGTGCCAGCAGCCCGACAGGGTCCCTAAGCGTGCAGTACTTC. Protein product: CASSPTGSLSVQYF.

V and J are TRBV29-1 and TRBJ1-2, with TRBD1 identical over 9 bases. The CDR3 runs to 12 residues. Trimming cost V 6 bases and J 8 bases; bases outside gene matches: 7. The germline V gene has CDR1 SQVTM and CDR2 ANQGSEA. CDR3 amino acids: CSVRTGDMGYTF. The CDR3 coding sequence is TGCAGCGTCCGGACAGGGGATATGGGCTACACCTTC.

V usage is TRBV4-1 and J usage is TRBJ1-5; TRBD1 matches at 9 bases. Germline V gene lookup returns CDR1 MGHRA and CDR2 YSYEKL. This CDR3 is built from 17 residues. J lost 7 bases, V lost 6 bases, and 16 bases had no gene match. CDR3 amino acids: CASRGGPGTGSGQPQHF. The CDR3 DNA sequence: TGCGCCAGCAGGGGGGGACCCGGGACAGGGTCTGGACAGCCCCAGCATTTT.

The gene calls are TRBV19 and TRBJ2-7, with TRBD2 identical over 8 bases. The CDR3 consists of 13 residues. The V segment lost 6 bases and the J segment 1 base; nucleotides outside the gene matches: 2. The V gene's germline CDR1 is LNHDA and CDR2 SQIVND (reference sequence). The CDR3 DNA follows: TGTGCCAGTAGGAGCGGGGGTTCCTACGAGCAGTACTTC. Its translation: CASRSGGSYEQYF.

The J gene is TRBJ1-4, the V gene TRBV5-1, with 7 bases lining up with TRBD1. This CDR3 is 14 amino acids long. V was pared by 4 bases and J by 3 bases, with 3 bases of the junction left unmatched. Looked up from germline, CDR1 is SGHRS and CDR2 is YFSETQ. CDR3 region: CASSTGTANEKLFF. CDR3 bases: TGCGCCAGCAGCACCGGGACAGCTAATGAAAAACTGTTTTTT.